Detailed here is one TCR beta chain. Germline V CDR1 and CDR2: SGHDT, YYEEEE. Trimming stripped 0 bases from V and 2 bases from J, with 5 bases between. This CDR3 is built from 13 residues. This specimen belongs to a study of T cell changes during pregnancy in multiple sclerosis. Assay used: immunoSEQ multiplex PCR; TCRdb lists only in-frame clones, some missing. This table holds around 16,000 clones, 83% found once. The source material was CD8+ T cells from peripheral blood mononuclear cells, sampled after pregnancy. This receptor was identified in a female donor in good health, enrolled as a control in a pregnancy study. V gene TRBV5-6 combines with J gene TRBJ1-1; D not resolved. The CDR3: CASSLVANTEAFF. DNA for the CDR3: TGTGCCAGCAGCTTGGTGGCAAACACTGAAGCTTTCTTT.